These 30 T cell receptor beta chains originate from one sample sequenced in a study of CD4 and CD8 cells across lung adenocarcinoma regions. From the PCR reads, TCRdb called clonotypes with MiXCR, one entry per CDR3 protein. Among about 3,400 distinct CDR3 sequences listed, about 60% were seen once. The sample was CD8+ T cells from the margin of a lung tumor. The receptor set was obtained from a female donor with lung adenocarcinoma. The CD4 and CD8 labels of this study may be unreliable.

V and J are TRBV7-8 and TRBJ2-5, with 7 bases lining up with TRBD1. After removal of 1 base from V and 4 bases from J, the junction contained 0 bases not matched to a gene. CDR3 length equals 13 residues. Germline V gene lookup returns CDR1 SGHVS and CDR2 FQNEAQ. The CDR3 DNA reads TGTGCCAGCAGCTTAGACAGGGGAGAGACCCAGTACTTC. Translation: CASSLDRGETQYF.

J is TRBJ2-5 and V is TRBV11-2; D gene ambiguous. This CDR3 has 12 amino acids. V was trimmed by 3 bases and J by 3 bases, leaving 5 bases between them. Germline CDR1 SGHAT, CDR2 FQNNGV. CDR3 nucleotide sequence: TGTGCCAGCAGCTTTGGGGAAGAGACCCAGTACTTC. Amino acids: CASSFGEETQYF.

V and J are TRBV12-3 or TRBV12-4 and TRBJ2-5, with TRBD2 identical over 11 bases. The tail of the sequence fits TRBJ2-1 better, so the J call may be wrong. This CDR3 region has 16 residues. CDR3 nucleotide sequence: TGTGCCAGCAGTTTGTCGAGCCTAGCGGGAGGCCCGGGGCAGTTCTTC. Translation gives CASSLSSLAGGPGQFF.

The V call is TRBV12-3 or TRBV12-4, the J call TRBJ2-1; 14 bases line up with TRBD2. The CDR3 covers 16 residues. V dropped 6 bases and J dropped 5; count of bases not matched to a gene: 6. The CDR3 spells CASSRLAGGPHNEQFF. In nucleotides, the CDR3 is TGTGCCAGCAGCCGACTAGCGGGAGGGCCACACAATGAGCAGTTCTTC.

This chain connects TRBV7-8 to TRBJ2-5; D perhaps matches TRBD2 (6 bases). The J call may be wrong; the DNA end is better matched by TRBJ2-7. The length of the CDR3 is 13 residues. Germline assignment: CDR1 SGHVS and CDR2 FQNEAQ. CDR3 region: CASSRDSSYEQYF. CDR3 nucleotide sequence: TGTGCCAGCAGCCGGGACTCCAGCTACGAGCAGTACTTC.

This clonotype has just a few counts. The chain joins TRBV4-3 to TRBJ2-1; D may correspond to TRBD1 or TRBD2 (5 bases each). The J call could be wrong; TRBJ2-7 is a better fit for the DNA end. In germline, CDR1 is LGHNA, CDR2 YSLEER. The CDR3 is 14 amino acids. The CDR3 loop is CASSQFGGSYEQYF. As DNA, the CDR3 is TGCGCCAGCAGCCAGTTTGGGGGATCCTACGAGCAGTACTTC.

This clonotype has just a few counts. This chain uses TRBV6-1 with TRBJ2-1, with 7 nucleotides matching TRBD2. The CDR3 contains 17 residues. With 1 base clipped from V and 0 bases from J, the junction kept 6 bases outside the gene matches. Germline V gene data show CDR1 as MNHNS and CDR2 as SASEGT. The CDR3 DNA sequence: TGTGCCAGCAGTGAAGGGCTAGCGGTAAGCTCCTACAATGAGCAGTTCTTC. This encodes CASSEGLAVSSYNEQFF.

The chain joins TRBV5-6 to TRBJ1-5; D call uncertain. The length of the CDR3 is 15 residues. V was trimmed by 2 bases and J by 3 bases, leaving 12 bases between them. Germline CDR1 is SGHDT and CDR2 is YYEEEE. The CDR3 loop reads CASSFGGPDNQPQHF. CDR3 DNA sequence: TGTGCCAGCAGCTTCGGCGGGCCAGACAATCAGCCCCAGCATTTT.

This clonotype was seen more than once but under ten times. The chain recombines TRBV6-1 with TRBJ1-1; D not resolved. Germline CDR1 is MNHNS and CDR2 is SASEGT. V was pared by 7 bases and J by 0 bases, with 18 bases between. CDR3 length: 16 amino acids. Here the CDR3 DNA reads TGTGCCAGCACTCGCTACGGACGTACAATGAACACTGAAGCTTTCTTT. Its translation: CASTRYGRTMNTEAFF.

This clonotype was seen only once. Compared with germline, one end of the junction differs, possibly owing to a read error. The chain has TRBV6-1 and TRBJ2-1; no firm D call. The germline gives CDR1 MNHNS, CDR2 SASEGT. This CDR3 has 13 residues. In DNA, the CDR3 is TGTGCCAGCAGTGAAATAGGGTTCATTTTGGATGTCTTC. Residues: CASSEIGFILDVF.

By proportion, this clonotype is large. The V and J genes are TRBV10-1 and TRBJ2-1; D may be TRBD1 (5 bases). CDR3 size: 13 residues. V was cut by 6 bases and J by 1 base, with 7 bases left in between. Per germline, CDR1 WNHNN and CDR2 SYGVQD (reference sequence). DNA of the CDR3: TGCGCCAGCAGCAAGGGGTCCTACAATGAGCAGTTCTTC. It is translated as CASSKGSYNEQFF.

The chain has TRBV6-1 and TRBJ2-1; 7 bases are shared with TRBD2. This CDR3 is built from 16 residues. Trimming cost V 6 bases and J 8 bases; bases outside gene matches: 16. The V gene's germline CDR1 is MNHNS and CDR2 SASEGT. DNA for the CDR3: TGTGCCAGCAGCGGGGGGTACCAGCGGAGGTGGGATGAGCAGTTCTTC. It yields the protein CASSGGYQRRWDEQFF.

The rearrangement joins TRBV27 to TRBJ1-2; 8 bases line up with TRBD1. CDR3 size: 14 residues. V trimming: 5 bases; J trimming: 4 bases; junction bases outside the gene matches: 6. The germline CDR1 and CDR2 sequences are MNHEY and SMNVEV (reference sequence). CDR3 nucleotides: TGTGCCAGCAGTGCAGGGGGCGCCGGCTATGGCTACACCTTC. It specifies CASSAGGAGYGYTF.

In its sample, this clonotype ranks as large. Here the CDR3 reads CASSYSPGPSTDTQYF. CDR3 bases: TGTGCCAGCAGTTACTCTCCCGGGCCTAGCACAGATACGCAGTATTTT. The chain uses TRBV6-5 and TRBJ2-3; D remains unclear. The CDR3 is 16 amino acids. Germline assignment: CDR1 MNHEY and CDR2 SVGAGI. V lost 0 bases, J lost 0 bases, and 10 bases lay in between.

This clonotype was seen a handful of times. This rearrangement joins TRBV6-1 to TRBJ2-1; D unresolved. The CDR3 sequence is 16 residues long. The V and J ends lost 2 bases and 0 bases respectively, with 11 bases between them. CDR1 MNHNS and CDR2 SASEGT come from the germline V gene. In nucleotides, the CDR3 is TGTGCCAGCAGTGAACAGTGGCGACTCTCCTACAATGAGCAGTTCTTC. It is translated as CASSEQWRLSYNEQFF.

V and J are TRBV29-1 and TRBJ2-1; the match to TRBD2 covers 9 bases. In germline, CDR1 is SQVTM, CDR2 ANQGSEA. The CDR3 loop spans 14 amino acids. The ends lost 7 bases at V and 0 bases at J; junction bases unmatched: 4. CDR3: CSGGAGGSYNEQFF. The CDR3 DNA sequence: TGCAGCGGTGGAGCGGGAGGCTCCTACAATGAGCAGTTCTTC.

The chain links TRBV7-2 to TRBJ2-7; 9 positions agree with TRBD1. The CDR3 length is 15 residues. Trimming at V came to 3 bases and at J to 6 bases, leaving 9 bases not matched to a gene. The germline gives CDR1 SGHTA, CDR2 FQGNSA. The CDR3 spells CASSLSGTGPAEQYF. CDR3 DNA sequence: TGTGCCAGCAGCTTGTCCGGGACAGGGCCGGCCGAGCAGTACTTC.

The rearrangement links TRBV6-5 to TRBJ2-1; possibly TRBD1 for D (5 bases). Per the germline V gene, CDR1 is MNHEY and CDR2 is SVGAGI. V lost 0 bases and J lost 8, with 14 bases in between. This CDR3 has 15 residues. CDR3 sequence: CASSYSMHQGHEQFF. Written as DNA, the CDR3 is TGTGCCAGCAGTTACTCGATGCATCAGGGCCATGAGCAGTTCTTC.

V usage is TRBV6-1 and J usage is TRBJ2-1; a possible D gene is TRBD2 (5 bases). Germline loops: CDR1 MNHNS, CDR2 SASEGT. There are 18 residues in the CDR3. The germline V and J ends were trimmed by 0 bases and 5 bases, with 20 bases remaining between them. The CDR3 sequence is CASSEALLGSASNNEQFF. Here the CDR3 DNA reads TGTGCCAGCAGTGAAGCGCTTTTAGGGAGCGCCTCGAACAATGAGCAGTTCTTC.

The V and J genes are TRBV30 and TRBJ2-3; TRBD2 agrees at 14 bases. J was trimmed by 8 bases and V by 3 bases; bases with no gene match: 10. Germline V gene lookup returns CDR1 GTSNPN and CDR2 SVGIG (reference sequence). The CDR3 consists of 16 residues. The CDR3 sequence is CAWSTPTSGRVGTQYF. The CDR3 DNA sequence: TGTGCCTGGAGCACACCGACTAGCGGGAGGGTTGGTACGCAGTATTTT. The variable domain in full, completed from reference TRBV30 and TRBJ2-3, reads SQTIHQWPATLVQPVGSPLSLECTVEGTSNPNLYWYRQAAGRGLQLLFYSVGIGQISSEVPQNLSASRPQDRQFILSSKKLLLSDSGFYLCAWSTPTSGRVGTQYFGPGTRLTVL.

This rearrangement joins TRBV6-1 to TRBJ1-5; D possibly corresponds to TRBD1 (5 bases). Deletions cut 3 bases from V and 1 base from J, with 7 bases between. Germline V gives CDR1 MNHNS, CDR2 SASEGT. The CDR3 loop spans 14 amino acids. The CDR3 DNA follows: TGTGCCAGCAGTGATGGGGCCAGCAATCAGCCCCAGCATTTT. It yields the protein CASSDGASNQPQHF.

V and J are TRBV6-1 and TRBJ2-7; 7 bases agree with TRBD2. Germline lookup yields CDR1 MNHNS and CDR2 SASEGT. J was trimmed by 0 bases and V by 0 bases; bases with no gene match: 5. The CDR3 is made up of 16 amino acids. The CDR3 DNA reads TGTGCCAGCAGTGAAGCGAAGCTAGCGGACTCCTACGAGCAGTACTTC. Its protein product is CASSEAKLADSYEQYF.

J is TRBJ2-2 and V is TRBV12-5, with 10 positions matching TRBD1. Germline V gene lookup returns CDR1 LGHNT and CDR2 FRNRAP. The CDR3 contains 17 residues. V was clipped by 10 bases and J by 3 bases; unmatched bases: 14. The DNA of the CDR3 is TGTGCTACCGATACAACCCCGGGACAGGGGTACACCGGGGAGCTGTTTTTT. This translates into CATDTTPGQGYTGELFF.

To note about this clonotype: Relative to the germline gene, one junction end is altered; a read error may explain this. The chain carries TRBV10-1 and TRBJ2-3; perhaps D is TRBD1 or TRBD2 (6 bases each). The CDR3 covers 15 residues. Germline lookup yields CDR1 WNHNN and CDR2 SYGVQD (reference sequence). CDR3 sequence reads: CARGEGGCGQETQYF. CDR3 nucleotides: TGCGCCAGGGGTGAGGGGGGTTGTGGCCAAGAGACGCAGTACTTT.

The chain employs TRBV9 and TRBJ2-7, with 7 nucleotides matching TRBD1. V gave up 0 bases and J gave up 0 bases; unmatched junction bases: 3. The V gene's germline CDR1 is SGDLS and CDR2 YYNGEE. The CDR3 contains 15 residues. CDR3 coding DNA: TGTGCCAGCAGCGTAGAGGCAGGGGGCTCCTACGAGCAGTACTTC. Residues: CASSVEAGGSYEQYF.

This clonotype occurred a few times. This chain connects TRBV12-3 or TRBV12-4 to TRBJ2-1; either TRBD1 or TRBD2 may fit D (5 bases each). The V and J ends lost 4 bases and 13 bases respectively, with 14 bases between them. The CDR3 totals 12 residues. CDR3 nucleotides: TGTGCCAGCAGTTCAGGTGGGACCAGTCAGTTCTTC. Encoded protein: CASSSGGTSQFF.

The chain combines TRBV6-1 with TRBJ1-5, with 9 bases that match TRBD1. V gave up 7 bases and J gave up 6 bases; unmatched junction bases: 4. Germline loops: CDR1 MNHNS, CDR2 SASEGT. The CDR3 spans 13 residues. Here the CDR3 reads CASTQGQGQPQHF. CDR3 sequence (DNA): TGTGCCAGCACCCAGGGACAGGGTCAGCCCCAGCATTTT.

By proportion, this clonotype is large. The rearrangement joins TRBV6-1 to TRBJ1-4; D call uncertain. CDR1 is MNHNS and CDR2 is SASEGT in the germline V gene. The length of the CDR3 is 13 residues. V was shortened by 6 bases and J by 7 bases, with 12 bases between the two germline ends. CDR3 coding DNA: TGTGCCAGCAGCCCCATGGGAAGTGAAAAACTGTTTTTT. Encoded protein: CASSPMGSEKLFF.

The CDR3 protein is CASSERGLETQYF. For the CDR3, the DNA is TGCGCCAGCAGCGAGAGGGGGCTGGAGACCCAGTACTTC. The chain employs TRBV10-1 and TRBJ2-1; 7 nucleotides match TRBD1. The J call is in doubt because the DNA end fits TRBJ2-5 better. CDR1 is WNHNN, CDR2 SYGVQD, per germline (reference sequence). This CDR3 is built from 13 residues.

As regards this clonotype: One junction end disagrees with the germline gene, perhaps due to a read error. The J gene is TRBJ2-1, the V gene TRBV6-1; the D gene could be TRBD1 or TRBD2 (6 bases each). The germline V gene has CDR1 MNHNS and CDR2 SASEGT. The CDR3 contains 15 residues. This CDR3 is CAGGLGGRVKDTQYF. The CDR3 nucleotides are TGTGCCGGGGGGCTCGGGGGCCGAGTAAAAGATACGCAGTATTTC.